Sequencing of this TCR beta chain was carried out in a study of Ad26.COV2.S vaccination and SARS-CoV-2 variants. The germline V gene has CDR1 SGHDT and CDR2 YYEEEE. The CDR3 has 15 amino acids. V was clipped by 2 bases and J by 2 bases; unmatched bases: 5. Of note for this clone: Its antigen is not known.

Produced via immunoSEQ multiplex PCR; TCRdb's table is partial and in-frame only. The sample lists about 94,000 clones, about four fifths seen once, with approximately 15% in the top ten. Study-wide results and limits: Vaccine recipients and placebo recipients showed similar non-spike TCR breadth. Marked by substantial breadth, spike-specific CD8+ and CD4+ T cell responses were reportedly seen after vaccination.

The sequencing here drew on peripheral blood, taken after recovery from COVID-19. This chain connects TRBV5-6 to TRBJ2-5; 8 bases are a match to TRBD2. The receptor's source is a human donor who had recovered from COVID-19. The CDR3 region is CASSFIAGPQETQYF. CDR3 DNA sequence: TGTGCCAGCAGCTTTATAGCGGGACCTCAAGAGACCCAGTACTTC.